This is a list of T cell receptor beta chains from one sample in a study of cytomegalovirus exposure and HLA in healthy donors. Using immunoSEQ multiplex PCR, the repertoire was profiled, and TCRdb retains in-frame clones only, with some absent. The sample shows around 230,000 clones, around 88% of them seen only once. Specimen: PBMCs. The receptors come from a woman in her thirties in good health and CMV-seropositive. Both conserved end residues are part of each CDR3. D genes are given only for firm matches. Clone size is shown for a subset of rows, as once, few, many or a class of expanded clone.

J	D	size	V	DNA	CDR3
TRBJ2-7	TRBD1	.	TRBV11-2	TGTGCCAGCAGCTTGGGACAGGAATACGAGCAGTACTTC	CASSLGQEYEQYF
TRBJ2-7	TRBD2	.	TRBV18	TGTGCCAGCTCACCAGGAAGAGGCGGGAGCTACGAGCAGTACTTC	CASSPGRGGSYEQYF
TRBJ2-7	TRBD2	.	TRBV9	TGTGCCAGCAGCGTAGGGCGAGCGGGGGCTCAGTACGAGCAGTACTTC	CASSVGRAGAQYEQYF
TRBJ2-2	.	.	TRBV9	TGTGCCAGCAGCGTAGTTAGCGGCTTCACCGGGGAGCTGTTTTTT	CASSVVSGFTGELFF
TRBJ2-1	TRBD2	few	TRBV6-1	TGTGCCAGCAGCCTCCACACTAGCGGGACCAATGAGCAGTTCTTC	CASSLHTSGTNEQFF
TRBJ2-7	TRBD1	.	TRBV7-9	TGTGCCAGCAGCCCAAACAGGGGGTCATACTACGAGCAGTACTTC	CASSPNRGSYYEQYF
TRBJ2-3	TRBD2	.	TRBV7-3	TGTGCCAGCAGCTCACGGACTAGCGGGGGGGATACGCAGTATTTT	CASSSRTSGGDTQYF
TRBJ2-7	.	.	TRBV5-1	TGCGCCAGCAGGCCGACAGAGTCCCCCTCCTACGAGCAGTACTTC	CASRPTESPSYEQYF
TRBJ1-1	.	few	TRBV4-1	TGCGCCAGCAGCCAAGAATCTATCGGTGCGGTGAACACTGAAGCTTTCTTT	CASSQESIGAVNTEAFF
TRBJ2-1	.	.	TRBV29-1	TGCAGCGTTGAATATTGGGGGGATGAGCAGTTCTTC	CSVEYWGDEQFF
TRBJ1-1	.	few	TRBV19	TGTGCCAGTAGCTCCAGCGTTTCGGCTTTCTTT	CASSSSVSAFF
TRBJ1-2	TRBD1	.	TRBV6-5	TGTGCCAGCAGTTACTCCGCAGGGGGTAACTATGGCTACACCTTC	CASSYSAGGNYGYTF
TRBJ2-4	.	.	TRBV4-1	TGCGCCAGCAGCCAAGATCCCTTTGGCCAGGAATGGTTC	CASSQDPFGQEWF
TRBJ2-5	.	.	TRBV13	TGTGCCAGCAGCTCAACCTTAGCGGAGGGATTCCAAGAGACCCAGTACTTC	CASSSTLAEGFQETQYF
TRBJ2-3	.	.	TRBV13	TGTGCCAGCAGCTTCTCCACAGATACGCAGTATTTT	CASSFSTDTQYF
TRBJ1-5	.	.	TRBV29-1	TGCAGCGTTGGCAGGGAAGGGAATCAGCCCCAGCATTTT	CSVGREGNQPQHF
TRBJ2-2	.	once	TRBV19	TGTGCCAGTACCAAGACACAGACCGGGGAGCTGTTTTTT	CASTKTQTGELFF
TRBJ1-5	.	.	TRBV16	TGTGCCAGCAGCGGGGGGGCTGGCAATCAGCCCCAGCATTTT	CASSGGAGNQPQHF
TRBJ2-2	TRBD2	.	TRBV27	TGTGCCAGCAGTTTGATTAGCGGGAGGGGAACCGGGGAGCTGTTTTTT	CASSLISGRGTGELFF
TRBJ2-1	TRBD2	.	TRBV7-3	TGTGCCAGCAGCGCCGGGACTAGCGTATTCAATGAGCAGTTCTTC	CASSAGTSVFNEQFF
TRBJ2-1	.	.	TRBV5-1	TGCGCCAGCGGAGAAATACCCGGGGATGAGCAGTTCTTC	CASGEIPGDEQFF
TRBJ2-1	TRBD1	.	TRBV18	TGTGCCAGCGCCGGGACAGGGCGTTGGGATGAGCAGTTCTTC	CASAGTGRWDEQFF
TRBJ2-7	.	.	TRBV7-9	TGTGCCAGCAGTCCGCCCCAGGGCTACGAGCAGTACTTC	CASSPPQGYEQYF
TRBJ2-5	TRBD2	.	TRBV7-8	TGTGCCAGCAGCCCCACTAGCGGGAGACAAGAGACCCAGTACTTC	CASSPTSGRQETQYF
TRBJ2-2	.	once	TRBV5-4	TGTGCCAGCAGCTTGAACCCGGGAACCGGGGAGCTGTTTTTT	CASSLNPGTGELFF
TRBJ2-1	.	.	TRBV5-1	TGCGCCAGCAGCCCGGAGGGCAGGGTAGGGAATGAGCAGTTCTTC	CASSPEGRVGNEQFF
TRBJ2-7	TRBD1	.	TRBV27	TGTGCCAGCAGTTTTCACCCGGTGACAGGGGTGGACTACGAGCAGTACTTC	CASSFHPVTGVDYEQYF
TRBJ2-1	TRBD2	once	TRBV15	TGTGCCACCAGCAGAGCTAGCGGGAGCCCGTATGAGCAGTTCTTC	CATSRASGSPYEQFF
TRBJ2-6	.	.	TRBV11-3	TGTGCCAGCAGCGGAACGGGGTCTGGGGCCAACGTCCTGACTTTC	CASSGTGSGANVLTF
TRBJ1-2	.	.	TRBV7-8	TGTGCCAGCAGTCCCCACCGGACAGTCTATGGCTACACCTTC	CASSPHRTVYGYTF
TRBJ1-2	.	few	TRBV2	TGTGCCAGCAGACCTCAGGGTTCCTATGGCTACACCTTC	CASRPQGSYGYTF
TRBJ2-3	.	.	TRBV14	TGTGCCAGCAGGTGGGGCCTAGAAGATACGCAGTATTTT	CASRWGLEDTQYF
TRBJ2-3	TRBD2	.	TRBV5-1	TGCGCCAGCAGCTTAATAGCGGGAGATACGCAGTATTTT	CASSLIAGDTQYF
TRBJ2-2	.	once	TRBV28	TGTGCCAGCAGTTTACTATGGACGGGGACCGGGGAGCTGTTTTTT	CASSLLWTGTGELFF
TRBJ2-2	TRBD2	.	TRBV11-2	TGTGCCAGCAGCTCACTATTGCGACTAGCGGGAACCGGGGAGCTGTTTTTT	CASSSLLRLAGTGELFF